This T cell receptor beta chain was captured in a study of blood T cell repertoires in COVID-19. Sequencing was performed with immunoSEQ multiplex PCR; in TCRdb, only in-frame clones are kept and a portion is missing. The data hold roughly 100,000 clones, with around 87% observed a single time. Germline V gene sequence: CDR1 LNHDA, CDR2 SQIVND (reference sequence). The CDR3 covers 14 residues. The V and J ends lost 3 bases and 5 bases respectively, with 13 bases between them. Sequencing used peripheral blood. This chain joins TRBV19 and TRBJ1-1, with D maybe TRBD1 (5 bases). The sequence was collected from a man in his fifties with active or convalescent COVID-19. In DNA, the CDR3 is TGTGCCAGTAGTATCCCGCCAGGGCGTACTGAAGCTTTCTTT. It specifies CASSIPPGRTEAFF.